One sample yielded the 16 T cell receptor beta chains listed below, sequenced in a study of CD8 T cells in Susac syndrome. An input of roughly 0.5 to 1 ug of RNA was subjected to reverse transcription using random hexamers. TCRdb reprocessed the immunoSEQ multiplex PCR reads via MiXCR and lists one record per CDR3 protein. Among 74,000 or so distinct CDR3 sequences, under 95% were seen once, and the ten largest hold 0.52%. Specimen: CD4+ T cells from PBMCs. The receptors here all came from a human donor with Susac syndrome.

The chain employs TRBV4-2 and TRBJ2-7; D is possibly TRBD1 (5 bases). The V gene's germline CDR1 is LGHNA and CDR2 YNFKEQ. The CDR3 runs to 16 residues. Between the trimmed V and J ends, which lost 0 bases and 4 bases, there was a span of 16 bases. CDR3 sequence: CASSQDAQGVEYEQYF. Written as DNA, the CDR3 is TGTGCCAGCAGCCAAGATGCCCAGGGCGTGGAGTACGAGCAGTACTTC.

CDR3 loop: CSVEDLGGTSNQPQHF. The CDR3, as DNA: TGCAGCGTTGAAGATCTCGGGGGGACTAGCAATCAGCCCCAGCATTTT. V and J are TRBV29-1 and TRBJ1-5, with a possible D match to TRBD1 (5 bases). Between the trimmed V and J ends, which lost 0 bases and 0 bases, there was a span of 12 bases. In germline, CDR1 is SQVTM, CDR2 ANQGSEA. CDR3 length equals 16 residues.

The chain couples TRBV20-1 to TRBJ2-1, with 7 bases fitting TRBD2. The germline gives CDR1 DFQATT, CDR2 SNEGSKA (reference sequence). V shed 7 bases, J shed 3 bases, and the junction held 9 bases outside the gene matches. CDR3 length equals 14 residues. The CDR3 nucleotides read TGCAGTGTCTCAAGCGGGAAAGGCTACAATGAGCAGTTCTTC. Translation: CSVSSGKGYNEQFF.

The chain carries TRBV18 and TRBJ1-1, with 8 bases aligning to TRBD1. Germline-derived CDR1 and CDR2 are KGHSH and LQKENI. The CDR3 spans 13 residues. Trimming removed 6 bases from V and 4 bases from J; junction bases left unmatched: 4. The CDR3 spells CASSPGQGTEAFF. CDR3 nucleotide sequence: TGTGCCAGCTCCCCCGGACAGGGCACTGAAGCTTTCTTT.

CDR3 region: CASSIASQGAYYEQYF. The CDR3 DNA reads TGCGCCAGCAGCATCGCGTCACAGGGGGCATACTACGAGCAGTACTTC. The rearrangement uses TRBV5-1 and TRBJ2-7, with 9 bases matching TRBD1. Germline V gene sequence: CDR1 SGHRS, CDR2 YFSETQ. This CDR3 comprises 16 residues. V dropped 4 bases and J dropped 3; count of bases not matched to a gene: 11.

V usage is TRBV6-2 or TRBV6-3 and J usage is TRBJ2-7; 10 nucleotides line up with TRBD1. The junction had 5 bases not matched to a gene; V was cut back by 2 bases and J by 4 bases. Looked up from germline, CDR1 is MNHEY and CDR2 is SVGEGT. This CDR3 comprises 15 residues. The CDR3 DNA sequence: TGTGCCAGCAGTTACCGGGACAGGGGATGGTACGAGCAGTACTTC. It is translated as CASSYRDRGWYEQYF.

The genes are TRBV6-5 and TRBJ2-2; D possibly uses TRBD1 or TRBD2 (5 bases each). CDR3 length equals 18 residues. Germline V gives CDR1 MNHEY, CDR2 SVGAGI. Trimming removed 0 bases from V and 0 bases from J, with 14 bases in between. The CDR3 DNA is TGTGCCAGCAGTTACTCCCTTAGGGGTAGCGCGAACACCGGGGAGCTGTTTTTT. It is translated as CASSYSLRGSANTGELFF.

This clonotype was recorded once. This chain connects TRBV9 to TRBJ2-5; TRBD2 matches at 9 bases. The CDR3 runs to 15 residues. V shed 4 bases and J 4 bases; nucleotides not matched to a gene: 8. CDR1 is SGDLS, CDR2 YYNGEE, per germline. The CDR3 spells CASSSRGSGGETQYF. For the CDR3, the DNA is TGTGCCAGCAGCTCCCGGGGTAGCGGGGGAGAGACCCAGTACTTC.

The chain is built from TRBV6-2 or TRBV6-3 and TRBJ2-1; 9 nucleotides match TRBD2. The CDR3 runs to 16 residues. Trimming cost V 6 bases and J 4 bases; bases outside gene matches: 10. Germline V lookup: CDR1 MNHEY, CDR2 SVGEGT. The CDR3 coding sequence is TGTGCCAGCAGCCACAACCTAGCGGGGCTGTACAATGAGCAGTTCTTC. Protein product: CASSHNLAGLYNEQFF.

The chain recombines TRBV11-1 with TRBJ2-1; tentatively, D is TRBD1 (6 bases). V dropped 0 bases and J dropped 5 bases, with 11 bases sitting between them. CDR1 and CDR2 (germline): SGHAT, FQDESV (reference sequence). This CDR3 is 15 amino acids long. CDR3 sequence: CASSLAGAANNEQFF. In DNA, the CDR3 is TGTGCCAGCAGCTTAGCGGGGGCGGCGAACAATGAGCAGTTCTTC.

The rearrangement uses TRBV6-6 and TRBJ2-3, with D perhaps matching TRBD2 (6 bases). There are 13 residues in the CDR3. In germline, CDR1 is MNHNY, CDR2 SVGAGI (reference sequence). V shed 5 bases and J shed 6 bases, with 12 bases lying between them. CDR3 bases: TGTGCCAGCAGTGACGGGGCGGGGGATACGCAGTATTTT. This sequence encodes CASSDGAGDTQYF.

V and J are TRBV5-1 and TRBJ2-1; the match to TRBD1 covers 8 bases. This CDR3 is built from 14 residues. With V trimmed by 2 bases and J by 5 bases, 3 bases remained unmatched. In germline, CDR1 is SGHRS, CDR2 YFSETQ. The CDR3 region is CASSFRQGHNEQFF. The CDR3 DNA sequence: TGCGCCAGCAGCTTCAGACAGGGGCACAATGAGCAGTTCTTC.

The chain couples TRBV6-1 to TRBJ2-1; 9 positions match TRBD1. The CDR3 contains 14 residues. The V and J ends lost 7 bases and 13 bases, in that order; junction bases with no gene match: 14. Germline lookup yields CDR1 MNHNS and CDR2 SASEGT. The CDR3: CASTQQGARFDQFF. CDR3 in DNA: TGTGCCAGCACTCAACAGGGGGCAAGGTTTGATCAGTTCTTC.

The chain combines TRBV7-6 with TRBJ2-1, with TRBD2 matching 7 bases. V was pared by 2 bases and J by 5 bases, with 6 bases of the junction left unmatched. This CDR3 contains 15 residues. From germline, CDR1 is SGHVS and CDR2 FNYEAQ. The CDR3 nucleotides are TGTGCCAGCAGCTTAATCCCTAGCGGTCACAATGAGCAGTTCTTC. As protein: CASSLIPSGHNEQFF. Full variable domain (rest looked up from reference TRBV7-6 and TRBJ2-1): GAGVSQSPRYKVTKRGQDVALRCDPISGHVSLYWYRQALGQGPEFLTYFNYEAQQDKSGLPNDRFSAERPEGSISTLTIQRTEQRDSAMYRCASSLIPSGHNEQFFGPGTRLTVL.

V is TRBV20-1 and J is TRBJ1-2; 7 nucleotides line up with TRBD1. The V segment lost 1 base and the J segment 2 bases; nucleotides outside the gene matches: 10. The length of the CDR3 is 16 residues. CDR1 is DFQATT, CDR2 SNEGSKA, per germline (reference sequence). Here the CDR3 DNA reads TGCAGTGCTAGAGCCCCGCCCGGGACAGTAAACTATGGCTACACCTTC. Translating it yields CSARAPPGTVNYGYTF.

This rearrangement joins TRBV28 to TRBJ1-5, with D possibly matching TRBD1 (5 bases). The V and J ends lost 5 bases and 7 bases respectively, with 18 bases between them. This CDR3 has 15 amino acids. Germline CDR1 reads MDHEN; CDR2 reads SYDVKM. DNA for the CDR3: TGTGCCAGCAGTGTCGGGACTCCTTTTAGGCAGCCCCAGCATTTT. Amino acids: CASSVGTPFRQPQHF.